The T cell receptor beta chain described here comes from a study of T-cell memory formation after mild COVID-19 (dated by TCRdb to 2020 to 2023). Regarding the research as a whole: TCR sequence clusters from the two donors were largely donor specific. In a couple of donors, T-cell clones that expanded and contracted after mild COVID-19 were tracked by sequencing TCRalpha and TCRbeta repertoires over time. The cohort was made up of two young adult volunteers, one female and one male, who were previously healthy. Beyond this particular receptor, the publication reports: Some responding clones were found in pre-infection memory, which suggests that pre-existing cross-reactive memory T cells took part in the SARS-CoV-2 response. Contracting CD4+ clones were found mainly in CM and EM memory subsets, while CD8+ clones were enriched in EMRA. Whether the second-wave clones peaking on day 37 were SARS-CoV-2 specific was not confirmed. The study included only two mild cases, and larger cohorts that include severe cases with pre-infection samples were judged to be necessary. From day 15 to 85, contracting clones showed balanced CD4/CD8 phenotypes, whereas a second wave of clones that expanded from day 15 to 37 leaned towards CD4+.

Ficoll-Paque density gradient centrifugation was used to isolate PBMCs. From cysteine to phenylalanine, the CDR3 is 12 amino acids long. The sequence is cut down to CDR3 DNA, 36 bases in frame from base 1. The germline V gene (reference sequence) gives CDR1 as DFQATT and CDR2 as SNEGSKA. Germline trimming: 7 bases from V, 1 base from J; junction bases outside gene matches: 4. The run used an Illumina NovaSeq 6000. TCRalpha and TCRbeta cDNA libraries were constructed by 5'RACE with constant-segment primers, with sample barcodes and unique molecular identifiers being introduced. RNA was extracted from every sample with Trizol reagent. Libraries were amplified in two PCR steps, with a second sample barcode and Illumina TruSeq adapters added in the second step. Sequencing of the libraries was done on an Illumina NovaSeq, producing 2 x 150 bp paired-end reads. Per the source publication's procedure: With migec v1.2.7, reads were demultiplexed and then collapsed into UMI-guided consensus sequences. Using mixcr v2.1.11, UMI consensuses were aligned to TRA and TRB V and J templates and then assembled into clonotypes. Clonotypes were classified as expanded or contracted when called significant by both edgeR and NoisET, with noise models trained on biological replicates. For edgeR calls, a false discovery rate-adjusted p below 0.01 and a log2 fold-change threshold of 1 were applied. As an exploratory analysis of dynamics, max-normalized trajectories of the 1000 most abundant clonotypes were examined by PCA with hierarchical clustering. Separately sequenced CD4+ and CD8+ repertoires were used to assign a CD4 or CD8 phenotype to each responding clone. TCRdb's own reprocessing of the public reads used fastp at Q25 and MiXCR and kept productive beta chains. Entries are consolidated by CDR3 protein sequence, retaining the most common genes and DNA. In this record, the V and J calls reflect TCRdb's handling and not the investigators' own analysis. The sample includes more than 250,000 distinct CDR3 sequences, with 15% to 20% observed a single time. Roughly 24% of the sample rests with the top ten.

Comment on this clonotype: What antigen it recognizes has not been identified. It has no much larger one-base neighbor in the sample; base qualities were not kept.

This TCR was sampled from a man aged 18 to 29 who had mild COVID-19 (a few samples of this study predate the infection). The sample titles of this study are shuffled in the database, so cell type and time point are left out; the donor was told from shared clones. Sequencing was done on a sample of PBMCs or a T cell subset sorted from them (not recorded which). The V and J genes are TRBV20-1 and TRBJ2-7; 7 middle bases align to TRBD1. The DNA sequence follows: TGCAGTGTGCCGGGACAGTCCTACGAGCAGTACTTC. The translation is CSVPGQSYEQYF.